These 25 T cell receptor beta chains were sequenced from one sample in a study of cytomegalovirus exposure and HLA in healthy donors. Vbeta (60) and Jbeta (13) primers were used in the PCR. Data came from immunoSEQ multiplex PCR; TCRdb stores just in-frame clones and leaves some out. The data show about 67,000 clones, with around 87% seen just once and around 10% held by the top ten. Source material: PBMCs. The receptors were sampled from a woman between 25 and 40 years old in good health and CMV-seropositive.

The V and J genes are TRBV4-1 and TRBJ1-2; 9 positions agree with TRBD1. The germline V gene encodes CDR1 MGHRA and CDR2 YSYEKL. The junction had 9 bases not matched to a gene; V was cut back by 2 bases and J by 5 bases. The CDR3 consists of 16 residues. CDR3 amino acids: CASSQPDWDRAYGYTF. CDR3 coding DNA: TGCGCCAGCAGCCAACCTGACTGGGACAGGGCATATGGCTACACCTTC.

The chain recombines TRBV5-1 with TRBJ2-7; 9 bases align to TRBD2. Unmatched junction bases numbered 5, after V lost 5 bases and J lost 2 bases. Germline CDR1 and CDR2: SGHRS and YFSETQ. The CDR3 has 14 residues. This CDR3 is CASSAGGVAYEQYF. The CDR3, as DNA: TGCGCCAGCAGTGCGGGAGGGGTGGCCTACGAGCAGTACTTC.

V and J are TRBV7-7 and TRBJ2-2; 11 positions match TRBD2. Trimming cost V 8 bases and J 8 bases; bases outside gene matches: 13. CDR3 size: 16 residues. CDR1 is SSHAT, CDR2 FNYEAQ, per germline (reference sequence). The CDR3 DNA reads as TGTGCCAGCGGGCTAGCGGGAGGTGGAGGTTTGGGGGAGCTGTTTTTT. Translating it yields CASGLAGGGGLGELFF. The variable domain in full, with the rest retrieved from reference TRBV7-7 and TRBJ2-2, is GAGVSQSPRYKVTKRGQDVTLRCDPISSHATLYWYQQALGQGPEFLTYFNYEAQPDKSGLPSDRFSAERPEGSISTLTIQRTEQRDSAMYRCASGLAGGGGLGELFFGEGSRLTVL.

The chain joins TRBV7-9 to TRBJ2-5, with D unclear. CDR1 is SEHNR and CDR2 is FQNEAQ in the germline V gene (reference sequence). Trimming pared 5 bases from V and 7 bases from J, leaving 11 bases between. The CDR3 is 12 amino acids. Here the CDR3 DNA reads TGTGCCAGCAGCGCAACCTATGGGACCCAGTACTTC. Translated: CASSATYGTQYF.

DNA of the CDR3: TGTGCCAGCAGAACGACTAGCGGGAGAGCCGGGGAGCTGTTTTTT. This translates into CASRTTSGRAGELFF. The chain joins TRBV27 to TRBJ2-2; 12 nucleotides match TRBD2. CDR3 length equals 15 residues. V lost 6 bases to trimming and J lost 6 bases; unmatched junction nucleotides: 5. Germline V gene data show CDR1 as MNHEY and CDR2 as SMNVEV (reference sequence).

The genes are TRBV6-1 and TRBJ2-3, with TRBD1 identical over 9 bases. CDR1 is MNHNS and CDR2 is SASEGT in the germline V gene. V was pared by 7 bases and J by 4 bases, with 3 bases of the junction left unmatched. The CDR3 loop spans 13 amino acids. Here the CDR3 reads CASMRTGADTQYF. Here the CDR3 DNA reads TGTGCCAGCATGCGGACAGGGGCAGATACGCAGTATTTT.

V is TRBV5-4 and J is TRBJ2-7; no definite D call. The germline gives CDR1 SGHNT, CDR2 YYREEE (reference sequence). CDR3 length: 14 amino acids. V gave up 0 bases and J gave up 1 base, with 8 bases separating them. CDR3 region: CASSLEALSYEQYF. The DNA for the CDR3 is TGTGCCAGCAGCTTGGAGGCACTATCCTACGAGCAGTACTTC. The whole variable domain, filled in from reference TRBV5-4 and TRBJ2-7, reads ETGVTQSPTHLIKTRGQQVTLRCSSQSGHNTVSWYQQALGQGPQFIFQYYREEENGRGNFPPRFSGLQFPNYSSELNVNALELDDSALYLCASSLEALSYEQYFGPGTRLTVT.

This clone was detected only a few times. The chain employs TRBV5-5 and TRBJ2-3, with D unclear. Germline V gives CDR1 SGHKS, CDR2 YYEKEE (reference sequence). This CDR3 comprises 14 residues. Trimming stripped 0 bases from V and 5 bases from J, with 10 bases between. The CDR3 DNA sequence: TGTGCCAGCAGCTTGGTTAGTGTGGTAGATACGCAGTATTTT. This encodes CASSLVSVVDTQYF.

CDR3 amino acids: CASSLLGGEQFF. The CDR3, as DNA: TGTGCCAGCAGCTTATTGGGGGGGGAGCAGTTCTTC. The chain recombines TRBV7-9 with TRBJ2-1; 7 bases match TRBD2. The CDR3 sequence is 12 residues long. The ends lost 2 bases at V and 10 bases at J; junction bases unmatched: 2. CDR1 is SEHNR and CDR2 is FQNEAQ in the germline V gene (reference sequence).

V usage is TRBV7-2 and J usage is TRBJ2-1; 8 positions agree with TRBD2. V trimming: 0 bases; J trimming: 3 bases; junction bases outside the gene matches: 7. This CDR3 region has 17 residues. Germline assignment: CDR1 SGHTA and CDR2 FQGNSA. The CDR3 DNA reads TGTGCCAGCAGCTTAGCGCAGTGGCTAGCGGGCTACAATGAGCAGTTCTTC. This gives the protein CASSLAQWLAGYNEQFF.

The genes are TRBV11-3 and TRBJ1-1, with D unclear. The V and J ends lost 5 bases and 3 bases respectively, with 10 bases between them. CDR3 length: 13 amino acids. Germline V gene data show CDR1 as SGHNT and CDR2 as YENEEA. CDR3 loop: CASSLWRHTEAFF. CDR3 DNA: TGTGCCAGCAGCCTTTGGAGGCACACTGAAGCTTTCTTT. The full variable domain, rest sourced from reference TRBV11-3 and TRBJ1-1, is EAGVVQSPRYKIIEKKQPVAFWCNPISGHNTLYWYLQNLGQGPELLIRYENEEAVDDSQLPKDRFSAERLKGVDSTLKIQPAELGDSAVYLCASSLWRHTEAFFGQGTRLTVV.

J is TRBJ1-5 and V is TRBV11-2; D not resolved. Per the germline V gene, CDR1 is SGHAT and CDR2 is FQNNGV. V lost 1 base, J lost 7 bases, and 5 bases lay in between. The CDR3 is 12 residues long. The CDR3 DNA reads TGTGCCAGCAGCTTAGCTAACCAGCCCCAGCATTTT. This translates into CASSLANQPQHF.

The chain is built from TRBV15 and TRBJ1-2, with D tentatively TRBD1 (6 bases). The V and J ends lost 1 base and 5 bases respectively, with 11 bases between them. Germline lookup yields CDR1 LNHNV and CDR2 YYDKDF (reference sequence). CDR3 length equals 14 residues. The CDR3 loop reads CATSRALGQYGYTF. DNA for the CDR3: TGTGCCACCAGCAGAGCCCTTGGACAGTATGGCTACACCTTC.

V and J are TRBV4-1 and TRBJ2-5; D not resolved. The CDR3 contains 16 residues. Germline CDR1 is MGHRA and CDR2 is YSYEKL. Trimming shortened V by 4 bases and J by 5 bases, and 20 bases separated the two germline ends. CDR3 sequence: CASSPRGTTIGETQYF. The CDR3 DNA follows: TGCGCCAGCAGCCCCCGTGGCACCACGATCGGGGAGACCCAGTACTTC.

The chain has TRBV7-2 and TRBJ1-2, with D uncertain. Between the trimmed V and J ends, which lost 5 bases and 1 base, there was a span of 5 bases. The CDR3 has 12 residues. CDR1 SGHTA and CDR2 FQGNSA come from the germline V gene. As DNA, the CDR3 is TGTGCCAGCAGCCTTATTAACTATGGCTACACCTTC. Translation gives CASSLINYGYTF.

V and J are TRBV2 and TRBJ2-5, with 12 bases aligning to TRBD2. The CDR3 is 14 residues long. Unmatched junction bases numbered 7, after V lost 8 bases and J lost 6 bases. In germline, CDR1 is SNHLY, CDR2 FYNNEI. The CDR3 DNA is TGTGCCAGCTATCCCGGACTAGCGGGAAAGACCCAGTACTTC. Its protein is CASYPGLAGKTQYF.

V is TRBV7-9 and J is TRBJ2-5, with D uncertain. The DNA end lines up better with TRBJ2-7; the J call may be wrong. CDR1 SEHNR and CDR2 FQNEAQ come from the germline V gene (reference sequence). CDR3 length: 12 amino acids. The CDR3 sequence is CASSFDSYEQYF. DNA for the CDR3: TGTGCCAGCAGCTTCGACTCCTACGAGCAGTACTTC.

The chain employs TRBV7-9 and TRBJ1-1, with D tentatively TRBD1 (6 bases). The CDR3 extends over 15 amino acids. Trimming stripped 3 bases from V and 1 base from J, with 12 bases between. The germline gives CDR1 SEHNR, CDR2 FQNEAQ (reference sequence). The CDR3 DNA reads TGTGCCAGCAGCTTCGGGTCGACAGGGAACACTGAAGCTTTCTTT. Translated: CASSFGSTGNTEAFF.

The chain carries TRBV5-1 and TRBJ2-7; unclear D gene. This CDR3 has 13 residues. Between the trimmed V and J ends, which lost 1 base and 5 bases, there was a span of 10 bases. CDR1 and CDR2 from the germline V gene are SGHRS and YFSETQ. CDR3 sequence reads: CASSLNRYDEQYF. The CDR3 region has the DNA TGCGCCAGCAGCTTGAACAGATACGACGAGCAGTACTTC.

The rearrangement uses TRBV30 and TRBJ2-7; 14 positions match TRBD2. CDR1 and CDR2 from the germline V gene are GTSNPN and SVGIG (reference sequence). V trimming: 5 bases; J trimming: 6 bases; junction bases outside the gene matches: 6. The CDR3 loop spans 14 amino acids. CDR3: CAWGSGTSGSEQYF. The DNA of the CDR3 is TGTGCCTGGGGCTCCGGGACTAGCGGGAGCGAGCAGTACTTC.

The DNA of the CDR3 is TGTGCCAGCAGTAAACAGGGGGTGACCACCTACAATGAGCAGTTCTTC. It encodes CASSKQGVTTYNEQFF. V gene TRBV27 combines with J gene TRBJ2-1; 8 bases agree with TRBD1. Germline V gene sequence: CDR1 MNHEY, CDR2 SMNVEV (reference sequence). The CDR3 has 16 amino acids. The junction had 8 bases not matched to a gene; V was cut back by 5 bases and J by 2 bases.

The chain links TRBV7-6 to TRBJ2-1; 10 nucleotides agree with TRBD2. There are 19 residues in the CDR3. The J segment lost 2 bases and the V segment lost 6 bases, leaving 16 bases of the junction unmatched. Germline values: CDR1 SGHVS, CDR2 FNYEAQ. The CDR3 sequence is CASRTNPRLAGATYNEQFF. The CDR3 nucleotides read TGTGCCAGCAGAACGAATCCCCGCCTAGCGGGAGCCACCTACAATGAGCAGTTCTTC.

J is TRBJ1-1 and V is TRBV5-5; no reliable D call. V was pared by 4 bases and J by 5 bases, with 15 bases between. The CDR3 loop spans 14 amino acids. CDR1 is SGHKS and CDR2 is YYEKEE in the germline V gene (reference sequence). The CDR3 sequence: CASSHWRRRTEAFF. DNA of the CDR3: TGTGCCAGCAGCCACTGGAGGAGGAGAACTGAAGCTTTCTTT.

The genes are TRBV7-9 and TRBJ2-7; D is ambiguous. This CDR3 has 12 amino acids. Trimming left V 5 bases short and J 1 base short, with 6 bases between. Germline assignment: CDR1 SEHNR and CDR2 FQNEAQ (reference sequence). CDR3 DNA: TGTGCCAGCAGCGCTATATCCTACGAGCAGTACTTC. Translated: CASSAISYEQYF.

The chain is built from TRBV5-1 and TRBJ2-2, with D perhaps matching TRBD2 (6 bases). The CDR3 spans 15 residues. The germline V and J ends were trimmed by 4 bases and 10 bases, with 20 bases remaining between them. CDR1 and CDR2 from the germline V gene are SGHRS and YFSETQ. The CDR3 DNA reads as TGCGCCAGCAGCCTTAGACTAGTGGGAAAAGAGGAGCTGTTTTTT. Residues: CASSLRLVGKEELFF.